The entry that follows covers one T cell receptor beta chain sequence. Its antigen target is currently unknown. No qualities accompany the bases; no much larger clone lies one base away. The time point tag for this specimen amounts to: individuals recovered from natural SARS-CoV-2 infection. These data belong to a study of Ad26.COV2.S vaccination and SARS-CoV-2 variants listed by TCRdb under 2021. Background on the whole study: The specificity and breadth of SARS-CoV-2-reactive T cell receptors after Ad26.COV2.S vaccination were assessed by TCRbeta repertoire sequencing. The TCR-sequenced set comprised approximately 32 samples: approximately 19 Ad26.COV2.S vaccine recipients, 5 placebo recipients and 8 SARS-CoV-2 convalescent individuals. Study-wide findings and limitations: Vaccine and placebo recipients had comparable non-spike TCR breadth, which fits with the vaccine containing only spike. Spike-specific TCR breadth was higher in Ad26.COV2.S recipients than in placebo recipients (P = 0.0014). It was noted by the authors that total T cell responses may have been underestimated by the TCR breadth and depth analyses. After vaccination, spike-specific CD8+ and CD4+ T cell responses were reported to show substantial breadth.

As encoded in the germline V gene, CDR1 is SGHVS while CDR2 is FQNEAQ. Trimming removed 3 bases from V and 2 bases from J; the gene matches leave 2 bases unexplained. From cysteine to phenylalanine, the CDR3 is 14 amino acids long. The CDR3 DNA has 42 bases and is translated from base 1. The immunoSEQ Assay was used to sequence TCRbeta CDR3 regions. After extraction, genomic DNA underwent amplification by bias-controlled multiplex PCR, followed by high-throughput sequencing. The study's own analysis went as follows. Collapsing and filtering of sequences were performed to quantify the absolute abundance of each unique TCRbeta CDR3 region. T cell fraction was estimated by normalizing TCRbeta template counts to usable DNA, with usable DNA measured through amplification of reference genes found in all nucleated cells. Repertoire TCRs were annotated as SARS-CoV-2-specific when V gene, CDR3 amino acid sequence and J gene were exactly matched to a known reactive TCR set. The reference SARS-CoV-2 TCR set was derived from MIRA and filtered for enrichment in COVID-19-positive ImmuneCODE repertoires, a step that removed public or cross-reactive TCRs. Using the MIRA antigens, annotated TCRs were further analysed by specific ORF or by position within an ORF. Breadth was defined as the number of annotated unique rearrangements divided by the total number of unique productive rearrangements, and depth was defined as the summed frequency of the annotated unique rearrangements. Two-sided Wilcoxon rank-sum tests were used to compare TCR breadth between groups. TCRdb re-hosts the immuneACCESS table, in-frame sequences only. Its copies lack some clones; in the studies checked, an unresolved V gene accounts for under half of them, and the cause for the rest is not known. Clonal size and the V and J genes are those of that table, whereas D and trimming came from the DNA. The sample table holds about 350,000 clones, of which 92% were seen once. 3.5% to 4.5% of the sample goes to the ten largest clones.

This chain is built from TRBV7-8 and TRBJ2-7, and 9 junction bases match TRBD2. The sequence was obtained from a human donor who had recovered from COVID-19. The sequenced sample was peripheral blood, obtained after recovery from COVID-19. The CDR3 has the sequence CASSLASGAYEQYF. The DNA is as follows: TGTGCCAGCAGCTTGGCTAGCGGGGCCTACGAGCAGTACTTC.